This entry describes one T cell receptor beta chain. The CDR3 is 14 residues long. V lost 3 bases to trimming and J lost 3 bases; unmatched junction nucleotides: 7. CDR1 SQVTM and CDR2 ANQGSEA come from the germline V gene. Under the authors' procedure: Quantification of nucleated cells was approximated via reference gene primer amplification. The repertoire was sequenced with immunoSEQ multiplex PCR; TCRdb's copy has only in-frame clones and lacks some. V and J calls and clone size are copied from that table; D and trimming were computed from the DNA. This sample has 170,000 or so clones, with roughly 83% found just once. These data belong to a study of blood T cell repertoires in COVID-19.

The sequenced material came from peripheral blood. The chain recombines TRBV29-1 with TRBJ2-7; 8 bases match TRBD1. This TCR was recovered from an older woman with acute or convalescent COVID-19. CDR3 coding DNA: TGCAGCGTTGACCGGCAGGGGGCGGTCTACGAGCAGTACTTC. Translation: CSVDRQGAVYEQYF.